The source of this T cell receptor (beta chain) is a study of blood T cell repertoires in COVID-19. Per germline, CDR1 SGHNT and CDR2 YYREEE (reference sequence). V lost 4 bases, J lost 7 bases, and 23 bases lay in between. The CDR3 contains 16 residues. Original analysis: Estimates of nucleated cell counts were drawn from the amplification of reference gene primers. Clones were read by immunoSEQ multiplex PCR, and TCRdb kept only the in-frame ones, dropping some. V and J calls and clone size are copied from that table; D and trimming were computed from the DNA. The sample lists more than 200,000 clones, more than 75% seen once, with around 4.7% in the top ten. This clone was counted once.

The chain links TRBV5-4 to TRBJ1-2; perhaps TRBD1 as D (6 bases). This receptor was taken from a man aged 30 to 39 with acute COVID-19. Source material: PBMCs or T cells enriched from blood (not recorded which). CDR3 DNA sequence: TGTGCCAGCAGCCCGCCTGGGTCTACAGGGTGGGTTGGCTACACCTTC. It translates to CASSPPGSTGWVGYTF.